This T cell receptor beta chain was sequenced during a study of shared clonotypes between healthy human individuals. Caucasian adults residing in Nashville, Tennessee made up all the donors. Germline-derived CDR1 and CDR2 are SGHTA and FQGNSA. The CDR3 is made up of 11 amino acids. Trimming stripped 1 base from V and 15 bases from J, with 10 bases between. Generated by immunoSEQ multiplex PCR, the TCRdb table keeps only in-frame clones and is missing some. Here the sample spans millions of clones, approximately 92% being singletons. Study-level findings and limits: Several donors showed sharing of around 5% of naive CD4 clonotypes.

To note about this clone: What it recognizes is unknown.

Source material: naive CD4+ T cells sorted from blood. The subset was: CD45RA+ positively selected. The receptor was isolated from a man aged 18 to 30 in good health. The chain combines TRBV7-2 with TRBJ2-1; the D is unclear. This chain's CDR3 is CASSLGPRLFF. The CDR3 DNA is TGTGCCAGCAGCTTAGGACCCCGGCTGTTCTTC.